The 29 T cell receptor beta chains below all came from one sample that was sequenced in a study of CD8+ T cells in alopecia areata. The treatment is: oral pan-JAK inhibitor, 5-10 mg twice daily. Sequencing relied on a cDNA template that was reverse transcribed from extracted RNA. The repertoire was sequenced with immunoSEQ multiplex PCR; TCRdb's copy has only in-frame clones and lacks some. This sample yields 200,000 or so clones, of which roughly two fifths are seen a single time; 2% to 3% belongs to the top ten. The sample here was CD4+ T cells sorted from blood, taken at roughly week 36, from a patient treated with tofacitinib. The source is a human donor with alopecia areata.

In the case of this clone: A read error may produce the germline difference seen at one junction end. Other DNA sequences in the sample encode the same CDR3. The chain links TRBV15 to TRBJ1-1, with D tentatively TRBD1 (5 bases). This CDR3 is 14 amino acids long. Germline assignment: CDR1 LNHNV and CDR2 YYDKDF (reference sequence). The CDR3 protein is CATSRDPWGTEAFF. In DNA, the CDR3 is TGTGCCACCAGCAGAGATCCCTGGGGCACTGAAGCCTTCTTT. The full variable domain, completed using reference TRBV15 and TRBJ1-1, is DAMVIQNPRYQVTQFGKPVTLSCSQTLNHNVMYWYQQKSSQAPKLLFHYYDKDFNNEADTPDNFQSRRPNTSFCFLDIRSPGLGDTAMYLCATSRDPWGTEAFFGQGTRLTVV.

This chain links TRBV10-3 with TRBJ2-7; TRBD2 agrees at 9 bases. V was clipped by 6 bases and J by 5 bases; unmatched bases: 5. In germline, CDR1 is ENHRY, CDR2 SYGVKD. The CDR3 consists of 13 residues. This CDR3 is CAIRGTSRDEQYF. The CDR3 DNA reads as TGTGCCATCAGGGGGACTAGCAGGGACGAGCAGTACTTC.

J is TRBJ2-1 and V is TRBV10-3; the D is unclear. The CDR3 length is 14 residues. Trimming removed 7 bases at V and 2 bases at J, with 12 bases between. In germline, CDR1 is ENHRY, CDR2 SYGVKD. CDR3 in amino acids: CAITSLRTYNEQFF. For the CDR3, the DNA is TGTGCCATCACGTCGCTCCGTACCTACAATGAGCAGTTCTTC.

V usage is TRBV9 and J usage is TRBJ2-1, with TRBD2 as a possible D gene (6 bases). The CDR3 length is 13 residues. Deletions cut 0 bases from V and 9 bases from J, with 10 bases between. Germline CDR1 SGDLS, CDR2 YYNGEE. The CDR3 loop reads CASSVVTSREQFF. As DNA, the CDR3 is TGTGCCAGCAGCGTAGTCACTAGCCGTGAGCAGTTCTTC. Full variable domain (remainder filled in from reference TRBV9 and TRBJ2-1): DSGVTQTPKHLITATGQRVTLRCSPRSGDLSVYWYQQSLDQGLQFLIQYYNGEERAKGNILERFSAQQFPDLHSELNLSSLELGDSALYFCASSVVTSREQFFGPGTRLTVL.

This chain's CDR3 is CASSPGWGESNQPQHF. The CDR3, as DNA: TGTGCCAGCAGCCCAGGGTGGGGGGAGAGCAATCAGCCCCAGCATTTT. This chain joins TRBV7-9 and TRBJ1-5, with D perhaps matching TRBD1 (5 bases). Looked up from germline, CDR1 is SEHNR and CDR2 is FQNEAQ (reference sequence). V dropped 5 bases and J dropped 1 base, with 15 bases sitting between them. The CDR3 covers 16 residues.

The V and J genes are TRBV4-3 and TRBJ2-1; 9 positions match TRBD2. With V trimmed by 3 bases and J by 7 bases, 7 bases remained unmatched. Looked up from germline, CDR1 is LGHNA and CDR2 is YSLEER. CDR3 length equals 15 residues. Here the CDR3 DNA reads TGCGCCAGCAGCCACGGAGCGGGAGGTCGAAATGAGCAGTTCTTC. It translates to CASSHGAGGRNEQFF.

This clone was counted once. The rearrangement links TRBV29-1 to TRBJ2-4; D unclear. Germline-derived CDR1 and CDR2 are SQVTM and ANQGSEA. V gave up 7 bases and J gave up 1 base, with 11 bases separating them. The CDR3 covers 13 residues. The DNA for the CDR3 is TGCAGCGGGAATGCCGGGGCCAAAAACATTCAGTACTTC. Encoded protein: CSGNAGAKNIQYF.

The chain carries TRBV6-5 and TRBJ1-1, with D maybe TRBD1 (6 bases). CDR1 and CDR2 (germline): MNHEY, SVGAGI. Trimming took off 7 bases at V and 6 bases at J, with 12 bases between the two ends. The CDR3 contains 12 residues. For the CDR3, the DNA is TGTGCCAGCACCGAGAGGGGGGCTGAAGCTTTCTTT. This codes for CASTERGAEAFF.

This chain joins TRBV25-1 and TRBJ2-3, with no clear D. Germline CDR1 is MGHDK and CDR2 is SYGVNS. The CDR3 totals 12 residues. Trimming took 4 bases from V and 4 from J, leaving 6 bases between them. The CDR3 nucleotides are TGTGCCAGCAGTGGCAGGTCAGATACGCAGTATTTT. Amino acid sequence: CASSGRSDTQYF.

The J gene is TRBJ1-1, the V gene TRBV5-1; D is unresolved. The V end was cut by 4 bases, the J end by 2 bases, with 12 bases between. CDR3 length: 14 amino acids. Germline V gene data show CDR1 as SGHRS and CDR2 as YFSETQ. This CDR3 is CASSPGLLNTEAFF. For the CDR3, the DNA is TGCGCCAGCAGCCCCGGTTTACTAAACACTGAAGCTTTCTTT.

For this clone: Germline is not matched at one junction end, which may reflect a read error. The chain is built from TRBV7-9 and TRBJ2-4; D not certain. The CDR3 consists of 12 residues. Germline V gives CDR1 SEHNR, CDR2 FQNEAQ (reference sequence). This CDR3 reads CASSSTSGPSLF. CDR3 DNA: TGTGCCAGCAGCTCGACCTCAGGTCCCAGCCTTTTC.

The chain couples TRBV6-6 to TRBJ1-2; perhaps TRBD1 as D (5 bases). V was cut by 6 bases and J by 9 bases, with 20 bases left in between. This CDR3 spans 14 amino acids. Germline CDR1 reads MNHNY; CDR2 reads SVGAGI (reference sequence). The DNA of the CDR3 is TGTGCCAGCAGGACAGAGAGGTCCCCACTACGCTACACCTTC. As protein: CASRTERSPLRYTF.

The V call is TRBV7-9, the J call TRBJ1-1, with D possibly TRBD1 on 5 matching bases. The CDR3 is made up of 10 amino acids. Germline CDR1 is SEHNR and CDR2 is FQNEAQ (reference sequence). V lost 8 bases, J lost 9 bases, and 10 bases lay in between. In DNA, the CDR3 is TGTGCCAGCGGGACTAGGCAAGCTTTCTTT. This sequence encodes CASGTRQAFF.

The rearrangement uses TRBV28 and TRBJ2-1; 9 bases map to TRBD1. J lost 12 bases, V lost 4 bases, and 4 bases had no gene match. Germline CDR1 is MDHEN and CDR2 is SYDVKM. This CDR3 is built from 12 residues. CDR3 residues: CASSSNRGPQFF. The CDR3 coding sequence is TGTGCCAGCAGTTCAAACAGGGGGCCGCAGTTCTTC.

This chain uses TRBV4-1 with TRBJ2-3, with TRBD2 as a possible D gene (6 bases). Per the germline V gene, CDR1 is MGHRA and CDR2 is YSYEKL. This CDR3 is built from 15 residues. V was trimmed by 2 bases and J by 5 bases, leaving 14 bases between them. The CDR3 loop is CASSQSTSWGDTQYF. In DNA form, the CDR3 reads TGCGCCAGCAGCCAATCGACTAGTTGGGGAGATACGCAGTATTTT.

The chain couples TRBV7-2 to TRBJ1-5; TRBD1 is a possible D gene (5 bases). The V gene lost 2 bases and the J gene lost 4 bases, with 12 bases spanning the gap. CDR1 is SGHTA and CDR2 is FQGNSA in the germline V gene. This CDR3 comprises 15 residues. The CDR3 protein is CASSLSGQGNQPQHF. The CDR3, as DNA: TGTGCCAGCAGCTTATCAGGGCAAGGGAATCAGCCCCAGCATTTT. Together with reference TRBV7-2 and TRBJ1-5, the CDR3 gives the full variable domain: GAGVSQSPSNKVTEKGKDVELRCDPISGHTALYWYRQSLGQGLEFLIYFQGNSAPDKSGLPSDRFSAERTGGSVSTLTIQRTQQEDSAVYLCASSLSGQGNQPQHFGDGTRLSIL.

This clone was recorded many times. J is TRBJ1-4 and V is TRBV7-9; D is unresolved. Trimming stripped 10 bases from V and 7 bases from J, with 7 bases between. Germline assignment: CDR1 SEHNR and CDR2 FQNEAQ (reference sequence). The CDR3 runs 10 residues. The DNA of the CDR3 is TGTGCCACCGACTCTGAAAAACTGTTTTTT. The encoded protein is CATDSEKLFF.

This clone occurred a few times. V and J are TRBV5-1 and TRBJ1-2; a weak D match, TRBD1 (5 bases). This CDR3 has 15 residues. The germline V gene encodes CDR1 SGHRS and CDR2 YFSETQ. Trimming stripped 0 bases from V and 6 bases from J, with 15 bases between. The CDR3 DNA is TGCGCCAGCAGCTTGGAGGGGCCAGGGTTCCATGGCTACACCTTC. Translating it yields CASSLEGPGFHGYTF. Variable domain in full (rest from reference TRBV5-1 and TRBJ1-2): KAGVTQTPRYLIKTRGQQVTLSCSPISGHRSVSWYQQTPGQGLQFLFEYFSETQRNKGNFPGRFSGRQFSNSRSEMNVSTLELGDSALYLCASSLEGPGFHGYTFGSGTRLTVV.

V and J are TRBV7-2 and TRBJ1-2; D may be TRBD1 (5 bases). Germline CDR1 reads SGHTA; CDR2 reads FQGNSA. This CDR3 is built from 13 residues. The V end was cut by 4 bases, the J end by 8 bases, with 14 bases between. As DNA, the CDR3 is TGTGCCAGCAGCTCCCCGGGGACGGCGGGCTACACCTTC. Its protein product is CASSSPGTAGYTF.

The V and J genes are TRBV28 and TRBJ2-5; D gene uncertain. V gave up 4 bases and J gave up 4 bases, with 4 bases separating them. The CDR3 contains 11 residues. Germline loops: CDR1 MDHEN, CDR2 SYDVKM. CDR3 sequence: CASSSRETQYF. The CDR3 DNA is TGTGCCAGCAGTTCTAGAGAGACCCAGTACTTC.

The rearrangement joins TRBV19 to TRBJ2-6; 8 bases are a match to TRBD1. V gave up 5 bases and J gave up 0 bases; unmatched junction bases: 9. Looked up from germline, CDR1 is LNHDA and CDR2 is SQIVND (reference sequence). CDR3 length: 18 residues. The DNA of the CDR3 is TGTGCCAGTAGTCCGAGGACAGGGACCTTCTCTGGGGCCAACGTCCTGACTTTC. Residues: CASSPRTGTFSGANVLTF.

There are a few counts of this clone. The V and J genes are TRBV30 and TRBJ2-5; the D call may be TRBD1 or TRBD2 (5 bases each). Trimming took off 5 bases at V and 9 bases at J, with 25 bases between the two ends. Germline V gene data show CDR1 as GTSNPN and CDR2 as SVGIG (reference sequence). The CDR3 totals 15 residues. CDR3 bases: TGTGCCTGGCGAAGGGACCGACCTTCTCAATTGGCCCAGTACTTC. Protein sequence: CAWRRDRPSQLAQYF.

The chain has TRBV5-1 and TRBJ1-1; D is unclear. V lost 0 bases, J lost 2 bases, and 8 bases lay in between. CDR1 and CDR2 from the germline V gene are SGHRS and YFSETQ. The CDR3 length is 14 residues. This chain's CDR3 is CASSLVDPNTEAFF. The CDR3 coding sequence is TGCGCCAGCAGCTTGGTCGACCCCAACACTGAAGCTTTCTTT.

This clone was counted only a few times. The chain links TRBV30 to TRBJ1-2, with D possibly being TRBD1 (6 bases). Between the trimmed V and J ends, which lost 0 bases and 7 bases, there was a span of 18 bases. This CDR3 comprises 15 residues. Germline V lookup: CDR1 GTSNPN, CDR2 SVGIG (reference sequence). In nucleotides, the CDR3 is TGTGCCTGGAGTGTACTGCCAGGGGTCGGAAGTGGCTACACCTTC. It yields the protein CAWSVLPGVGSGYTF.

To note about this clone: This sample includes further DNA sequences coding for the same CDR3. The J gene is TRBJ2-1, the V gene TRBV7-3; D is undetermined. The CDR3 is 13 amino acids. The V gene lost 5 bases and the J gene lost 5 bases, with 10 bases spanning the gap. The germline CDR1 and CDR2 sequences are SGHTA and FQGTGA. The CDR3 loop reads CASSLARNNEQFF. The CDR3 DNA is TGTGCCAGCAGCCTTGCGCGCAACAATGAGCAGTTCTTC.

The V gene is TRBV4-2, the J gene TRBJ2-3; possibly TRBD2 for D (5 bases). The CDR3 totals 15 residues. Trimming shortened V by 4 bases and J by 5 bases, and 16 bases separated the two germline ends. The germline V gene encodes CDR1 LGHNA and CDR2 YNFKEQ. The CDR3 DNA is TGTGCCAGCAGCCCGAGGGAACTAGATGGAGATACGCAGTATTTT. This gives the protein CASSPRELDGDTQYF.

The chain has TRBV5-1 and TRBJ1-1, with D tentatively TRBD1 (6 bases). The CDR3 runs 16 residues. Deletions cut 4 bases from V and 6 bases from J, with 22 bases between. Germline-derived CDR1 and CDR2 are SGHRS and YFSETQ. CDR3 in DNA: TGCGCCAGCAGCCCCCGGAGAGAGGGGGTTTACGCTGAAGCTTTCTTT. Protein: CASSPRREGVYAEAFF.

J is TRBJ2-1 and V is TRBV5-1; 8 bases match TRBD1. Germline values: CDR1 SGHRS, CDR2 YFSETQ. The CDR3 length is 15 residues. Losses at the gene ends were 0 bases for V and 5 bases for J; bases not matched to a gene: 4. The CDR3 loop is CASSLAGQGNNEQFF. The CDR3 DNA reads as TGCGCCAGCAGCTTGGCCGGACAGGGTAACAATGAGCAGTTCTTC. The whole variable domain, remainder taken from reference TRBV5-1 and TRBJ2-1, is KAGVTQTPRYLIKTRGQQVTLSCSPISGHRSVSWYQQTPGQGLQFLFEYFSETQRNKGNFPGRFSGRQFSNSRSEMNVSTLELGDSALYLCASSLAGQGNNEQFFGPGTRLTVL.

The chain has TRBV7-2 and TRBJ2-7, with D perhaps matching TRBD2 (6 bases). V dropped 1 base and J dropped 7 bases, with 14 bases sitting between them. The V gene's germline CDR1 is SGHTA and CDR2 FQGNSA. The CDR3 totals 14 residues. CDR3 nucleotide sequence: TGTGCCAGCAGCTTAGGGGCGCGGGGCGAAGAGCAGTACTTC. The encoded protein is CASSLGARGEEQYF.